This is a list of T cell receptor beta chains from one sample in a study of cytomegalovirus exposure and HLA in healthy donors. Libraries were prepared by immunoSEQ multiplex PCR; TCRdb keeps only in-frame clonotypes and omits some of them. The data contain around 100,000 clones, nearly 80% of them singletons. Sequences were obtained from PBMCs. These receptors all come from a woman aged 40 to 50 in good health and CMV-seropositive. The CDR3 runs from the conserved cysteine through the conserved F or W. D genes are given only for firm matches. Clone size, where shown, is once, few, many, or a class for clones that have expanded.

d_gene	abundance	v_gene	j_gene	CDR3aa	CDR3nt
.	.	TRBV5-1	TRBJ2-7	CASSLVEVSSYEQYF	TGCGCCAGCAGCTTGGTTGAGGTTAGCTCCTACGAGCAGTACTTC
.	.	TRBV2	TRBJ1-1	CASHRVNTEAFF	TGTGCCAGTCACAGGGTGAACACTGAAGCTTTCTTT
TRBD2	.	TRBV9	TRBJ2-3	CASSALGGAPTTDTQYF	TGTGCCAGCAGCGCCCTGGGAGGGGCTCCCACCACAGATACGCAGTATTTT
.	.	TRBV27	TRBJ1-5	CASSLGGGGNQPQHF	TGTGCCAGCAGTTTAGGGGGCGGAGGCAATCAGCCCCAGCATTTT
TRBD1	.	TRBV28	TRBJ1-3	CASSFNRDRGWYF	TGTGCCAGCAGTTTTAACCGGGACAGGGGTTGGTATTTT
.	.	TRBV6-6	TRBJ2-7	CASKDLGEDPYEQYF	TGTGCCTCCAAGGACCTGGGGGAGGACCCCTACGAGCAGTACTTC
TRBD2	.	TRBV28	TRBJ2-3	CASSRRTSATDTQYF	TGTGCCAGCAGTAGAAGGACTAGCGCCACAGATACGCAGTATTTT
TRBD2	once	TRBV11-3	TRBJ2-3	CASSLKIGTSGADTQYF	TGTGCCAGCAGCTTAAAGATAGGGACTAGCGGAGCAGATACGCAGTATTTT
TRBD2	.	TRBV27	TRBJ2-6	CASSQLAGGSGANVLTF	TGTGCCAGCAGCCAGCTAGCGGGGGGCTCTGGGGCCAACGTCCTGACTTTC
.	.	TRBV28	TRBJ1-1	CASSSGSVPHTEAFF	TGTGCCAGCAGTTCAGGGTCTGTCCCTCACACTGAAGCTTTCTTT
.	.	TRBV9	TRBJ1-1	CASIPITSQGMGADTEAFF	TGTGCCAGCATTCCCATTACGTCTCAGGGAATGGGCGCGGACACTGAAGCTTTCTTT
TRBD2	once	TRBV7-3	TRBJ2-3	CASSRTSGFTDTQYF	TGTGCCAGCAGCAGGACTAGCGGATTCACAGATACGCAGTATTTT
.	.	TRBV28	TRBJ1-2	CASSPTRLSGYTF	TGTGCCAGCAGTCCGACCAGGCTAAGTGGCTACACCTTC
.	.	TRBV6-5	TRBJ2-7	CASSYTDRGHEQYF	TGTGCCAGCAGTTACACGGATAGGGGCCACGAGCAGTACTTC
.	.	TRBV27	TRBJ2-5	CASSLGLGTQYF	TGTGCCAGCAGTTTGGGCCTTGGGACCCAGTACTTC
.	.	TRBV5-4	TRBJ1-1	CASSLEGGADTEAFF	TGTGCCAGCAGCTTGGAAGGGGGGGCAGACACTGAAGCTTTCTTT
TRBD1	.	TRBV29-1	TRBJ1-2	CSVEGGQGEHGYTF	TGCAGCGTTGAAGGGGGACAGGGCGAACATGGCTACACCTTC
.	.	TRBV27	TRBJ2-2	CASSLWGANTGELFF	TGTGCCAGCAGTTTGTGGGGGGCGAACACCGGGGAGCTGTTTTTT
TRBD2	.	TRBV2	TRBJ2-5	CASRKAGDETQYF	TGTGCCAGCAGAAAAGCGGGAGATGAGACCCAGTACTTC
.	.	TRBV27	TRBJ1-6	CASSTGKSLHF	TGTGCCAGCAGTACAGGGAAGTCCCTCCACTTT
.	.	TRBV5-1	TRBJ2-7	CASSLVASESYEQYF	TGCGCCAGCAGCCTGGTTGCTAGTGAGTCCTACGAGCAGTACTTC
TRBD1	.	TRBV7-9	TRBJ1-1	CASSLAWDSLNTEAFF	TGTGCCAGCAGCTTAGCGTGGGACAGCCTAAACACTGAAGCTTTCTTT
.	.	TRBV5-4	TRBJ2-7	CASSSDSVLGEQYF	TGTGCCAGCAGCTCGGACAGCGTCCTTGGCGAGCAGTACTTC
TRBD2	.	TRBV4-2	TRBJ2-7	CASSQDRSGGPEEQYF	TGTGCCAGCAGCCAAGATAGATCGGGAGGGCCTGAGGAGCAGTACTTC
.	few	TRBV4-3	TRBJ2-1	CASSQDSAEKSEQFF	TGCGCCAGCAGCCAAGATTCCGCAGAAAAATCTGAGCAGTTCTTC
TRBD2	.	TRBV6-1	TRBJ2-3	CASSEGGAGVSDTQYF	TGTGCCAGCAGTGAGGGAGGGGCGGGAGTCTCAGATACGCAGTATTTT
.	.	TRBV28	TRBJ1-5	CASSLSGGGYSNQPQHF	TGTGCCAGCAGTTTGTCAGGAGGCGGGTATAGCAATCAGCCCCAGCATTTT
TRBD1	.	TRBV5-1	TRBJ2-5	CASSNQGAQETQYF	TGCGCCAGCAGCAACCAGGGGGCGCAAGAGACCCAGTACTTC
.	once	TRBV4-3	TRBJ2-2	CASSRDTRGAGELFF	TGCGCCAGCAGCCGAGATACCAGGGGGGCCGGGGAGCTGTTTTTT
.	.	TRBV6-6	TRBJ1-1	CASSSGPGTEAFF	TGTGCCAGCAGTTCTGGCCCGGGGACTGAAGCTTTCTTT
.	.	TRBV7-9	TRBJ2-2	CASSRTGNTGELFF	TGTGCCAGCAGCCGCACCGGGAACACCGGGGAGCTGTTTTTT
TRBD2	.	TRBV11-3	TRBJ2-3	CASSRRTSGMTDTQYF	TGTGCCAGCAGCAGACGGACTAGCGGGATGACAGATACGCAGTATTTT
.	few	TRBV27	TRBJ2-7	CASSPTTRGIYEQYF	TGTGCCAGCAGTCCAACGACGAGGGGGATATACGAGCAGTACTTC
TRBD1	.	TRBV7-9	TRBJ2-7	CASSLGTGSSYEQYF	TGTGCCAGCAGCTTAGGGACAGGGAGCTCCTACGAGCAGTACTTC
.	.	TRBV7-3	TRBJ1-3	CASSLTPGSGNTIYF	TGTGCCAGCAGCTTAACTCCCGGGTCTGGAAACACCATATATTTT
.	.	TRBV21-1	TRBJ2-7	CASSKASLTYEQYF	TGTGCCAGCAGCAAAGCTTCACTTACCTACGAGCAGTACTTC
.	once	TRBV7-8	TRBJ2-5	CASSLDLYQETQYF	TGTGCCAGCAGCTTGGACTTGTACCAAGAGACCCAGTACTTC
.	.	TRBV27	TRBJ2-7	CASSLYAGGTYEQYF	TGTGCCAGCAGTTTATACGCAGGTGGTACCTACGAGCAGTACTTC
.	.	TRBV1	TRBJ1-6	CTSSQGNRGSYNSPLHF	TGCACCAGCAGCCAAGGTAACAGGGGCTCCTATAATTCACCCCTCCACTTT
.	.	TRBV25-1	TRBJ2-7	CASSEHYEQYF	TGTGCCAGCAGTGAACATTACGAGCAGTACTTC
.	.	TRBV28	TRBJ1-6	CASSLTGSSALNSPLHF	TGTGCCAGCAGTTTAACGGGGTCGAGCGCCCTAAATTCACCCCTCCACTTT
.	.	TRBV2	TRBJ2-3	CARNGKALPDTQYF	TGTGCCAGAAACGGGAAAGCCCTCCCAGATACGCAGTATTTT
.	few	TRBV11-3	TRBJ2-3	CASDRGTTMGTDTQYF	TGTGCCAGCGATCGAGGGACAACTATGGGCACAGATACGCAGTATTTT
.	.	TRBV29-1	TRBJ1-3	CSVDTGGENTIYF	TGCAGCGTTGACACCGGGGGAGAAAACACCATATATTTT
.	.	TRBV7-9	TRBJ2-1	CASSTDQQGWAVKQFF	TGTGCCAGCAGCACAGACCAACAGGGTTGGGCGGTCAAGCAGTTCTTC
.	.	TRBV28	TRBJ1-2	CASSLGGQNYGYTF	TGTGCCAGCAGTTTAGGGGGACAAAACTATGGCTACACCTTC
TRBD1	few	TRBV5-6	TRBJ1-1	CASSSLGQENTEAFF	TGTGCCAGCAGCTCTTTAGGACAGGAAAACACTGAAGCTTTCTTT